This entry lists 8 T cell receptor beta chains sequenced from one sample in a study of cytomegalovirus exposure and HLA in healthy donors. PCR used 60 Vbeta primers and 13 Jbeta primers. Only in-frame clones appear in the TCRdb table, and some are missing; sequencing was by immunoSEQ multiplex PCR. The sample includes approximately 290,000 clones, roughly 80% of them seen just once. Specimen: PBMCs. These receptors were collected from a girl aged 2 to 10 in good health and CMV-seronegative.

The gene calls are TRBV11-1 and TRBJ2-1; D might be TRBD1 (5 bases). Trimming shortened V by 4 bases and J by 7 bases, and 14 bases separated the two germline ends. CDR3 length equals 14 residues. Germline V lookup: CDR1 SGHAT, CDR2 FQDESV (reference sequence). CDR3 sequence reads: CASSSSQRTNEQFF. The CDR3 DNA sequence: TGTGCCAGCAGCTCTAGTCAAAGGACAAATGAGCAGTTCTTC. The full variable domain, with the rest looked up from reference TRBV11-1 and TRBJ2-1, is EAEVAQSPRYKITEKSQAVAFWCDPISGHATLYWYRQILGQGPELLVQFQDESVVDDSQLPKDRFSAERLKGVDSTLKIQPAELGDSAMYLCASSSSQRTNEQFFGPGTRLTVL.

The CDR3 is CASNQRQGSATEAFF. DNA for the CDR3: TGTGCCAGCAACCAAAGACAGGGGTCGGCCACTGAAGCTTTCTTT. This sequence joins TRBV6-1 and TRBJ1-1; TRBD1 aligns across 8 bases. The V gene's germline CDR1 is MNHNS and CDR2 SASEGT. The CDR3 spans 15 residues. J lost 4 bases, V lost 7 bases, and 11 bases had no gene match.

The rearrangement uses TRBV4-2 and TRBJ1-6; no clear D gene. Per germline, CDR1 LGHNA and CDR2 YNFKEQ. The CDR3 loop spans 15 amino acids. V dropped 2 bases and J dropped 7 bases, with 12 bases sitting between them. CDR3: CASSQYTIPNSPLHF. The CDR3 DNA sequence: TGTGCCAGCAGCCAATACACGATCCCGAATTCACCCCTCCACTTT.

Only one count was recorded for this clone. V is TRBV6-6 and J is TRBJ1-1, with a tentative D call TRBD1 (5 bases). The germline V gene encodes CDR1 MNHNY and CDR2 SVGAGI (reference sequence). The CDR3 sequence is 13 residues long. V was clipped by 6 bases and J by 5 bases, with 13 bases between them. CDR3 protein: CASRATGSTEAFF. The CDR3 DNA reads TGTGCCAGCAGGGCTACAGGTTCAACTGAAGCTTTCTTT.

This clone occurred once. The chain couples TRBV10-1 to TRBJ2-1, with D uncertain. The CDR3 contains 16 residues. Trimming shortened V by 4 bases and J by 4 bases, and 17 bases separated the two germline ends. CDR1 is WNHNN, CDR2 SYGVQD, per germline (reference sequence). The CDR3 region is CASSAYETPSYNEQFF. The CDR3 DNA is TGCGCCAGCAGTGCTTACGAGACACCCTCTTACAATGAGCAGTTCTTC.

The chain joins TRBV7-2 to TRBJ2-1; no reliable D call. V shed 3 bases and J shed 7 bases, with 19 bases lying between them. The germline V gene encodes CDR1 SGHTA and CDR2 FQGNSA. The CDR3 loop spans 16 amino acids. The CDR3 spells CASSFIVPLLTNEQFF. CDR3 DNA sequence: TGTGCCAGCAGCTTTATAGTCCCTCTCTTGACTAATGAGCAGTTCTTC.

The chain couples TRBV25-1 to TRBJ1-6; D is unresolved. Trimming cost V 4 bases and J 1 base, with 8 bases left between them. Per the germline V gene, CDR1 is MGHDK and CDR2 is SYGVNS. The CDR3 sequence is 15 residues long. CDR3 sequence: CASSAYGSYNSPLHF. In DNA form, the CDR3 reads TGTGCCAGCAGTGCCTACGGGTCCTATAATTCACCCCTCCACTTT. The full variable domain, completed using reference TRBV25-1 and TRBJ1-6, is EADIYQTPRYLVIGTGKKITLECSQTMGHDKMYWYQQDPGMELHLIHYSYGVNSTEKGDLSSESTVSRIRTEHFPLTLESARPSHTSQYLCASSAYGSYNSPLHFGNGTRLTVT.

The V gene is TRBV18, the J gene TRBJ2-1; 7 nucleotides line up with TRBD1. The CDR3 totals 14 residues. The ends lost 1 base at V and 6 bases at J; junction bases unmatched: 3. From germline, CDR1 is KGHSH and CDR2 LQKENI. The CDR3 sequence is CASSPQTGSNEQFF. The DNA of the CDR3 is TGTGCCAGCTCACCACAGACAGGGAGCAATGAGCAGTTCTTC.